The 22 T cell receptor beta chains in this list originate from one sample, sequenced in a study of T-cell memory formation after mild COVID-19. One entry per CDR3 protein results from TCRdb running MiXCR on the 5' RACE reads. The sample lists hundreds of thousands of distinct CDR3 sequences; around a quarter were seen once. The sample comprised PBMCs or a T cell subset sorted from them (not recorded which). The receptors derive from an adult woman who had mild COVID-19 (a few samples of this study predate the infection). Cell type and time point are not known.

Only a few counts were recorded for this clonotype. This sequence joins TRBV7-9 and TRBJ2-7; no definite D call. CDR3 size: 14 residues. CDR1 and CDR2 (germline): SEHNR, FQNEAQ (reference sequence). Trimming pared 7 bases from V and 5 bases from J, leaving 18 bases between. CDR3 nucleotides: TGTGCCAGCATCCCCCCTAGTGATCTTCACGAGCAGTACTTC. As protein: CASIPPSDLHEQYF.

The gene calls are TRBV20-1 and TRBJ1-5; D unresolved. Germline V gene sequence: CDR1 DFQATT, CDR2 SNEGSKA (reference sequence). The CDR3 has 11 amino acids. Trimming took 0 bases from V and 6 from J, leaving 3 bases between them. The CDR3 DNA sequence: TGCAGTGCTAGAGATCGTCAGCCCCAGCATTTT. Translation: CSARDRQPQHF.

This clonotype was found a few times. The chain carries TRBV7-2 and TRBJ2-7, with D maybe TRBD2 (6 bases). The V and J ends lost 3 bases and 1 base respectively, with 16 bases between them. The germline gives CDR1 SGHTA, CDR2 FQGNSA. The CDR3 has 16 residues. Here the CDR3 reads CASSFGGSTRSYEQYF. The CDR3 DNA is TGTGCCAGCAGCTTCGGGGGTTCAACTAGGTCCTACGAGCAGTACTTC.

The V and J genes are TRBV5-4 and TRBJ1-1; 9 nucleotides line up with TRBD1. V gave up 4 bases and J gave up 3 bases; unmatched junction bases: 7. The CDR3 extends over 15 amino acids. CDR1 and CDR2 from the germline V gene are SGHNT and YYREEE (reference sequence). CDR3 coding DNA: TGTGCCAGCAGCGTTACAGGGGGCAAGGACACTGAAGCTTTCTTT. It is translated as CASSVTGGKDTEAFF.

This clonotype was found many times. This chain links TRBV12-3 or TRBV12-4 with TRBJ2-2; the match to TRBD2 covers 9 bases. The V and J ends lost 8 bases and 4 bases, in that order; junction bases with no gene match: 11. This CDR3 region has 16 residues. The CDR3 DNA reads TGTGCCAGCTCCTTAATGCGGGGGGGCCGCACCGGGGAGCTGTTTTTT. It translates to CASSLMRGGRTGELFF.

This clonotype was seen more than once but under ten times. CDR3 bases: TGTGCCAGCAGTCGACTAGCGGGGGGTGTTGAGCAGTTCTTC. Translation: CASSRLAGGVEQFF. The chain has TRBV6-4 and TRBJ2-1, with 13 bases lining up with TRBD2. Germline CDR1 MRHNA, CDR2 SNTAGT. CDR3 length equals 14 residues. V lost 5 bases, J lost 9 bases, and 4 bases stayed unmatched.

V gene TRBV12-3 or TRBV12-4 combines with J gene TRBJ2-3; no clear D. Trimming stripped 3 bases from V and 1 base from J, with 14 bases between. CDR3 length equals 16 residues. The DNA for the CDR3 is TGTGCCAGCAGTTTCGCCCTCGTGACCCGCACAGATACGCAGTATTTT. It translates to CASSFALVTRTDTQYF.

This clonotype was seen more than once but under ten times. The chain employs TRBV12-3 or TRBV12-4 and TRBJ1-5, with TRBD1 matching 10 bases. V trimming: 8 bases; J trimming: 7 bases; junction bases outside the gene matches: 11. The CDR3 loop spans 15 amino acids. CDR3 nucleotides: TGTGCCAGCGAGCCTGGGACAGGGGCGGACCAGCCCCAGCATTTT. Protein product: CASEPGTGADQPQHF.

This clonotype was observed a handful of times. V usage is TRBV12-3 or TRBV12-4 and J usage is TRBJ1-2; 8 bases match TRBD1. The J segment lost 4 bases and the V segment lost 6 bases, leaving 4 bases of the junction unmatched. The CDR3 loop spans 13 amino acids. The CDR3 loop reads CASRAGQGYGYTF. In nucleotides, the CDR3 is TGTGCCAGCAGAGCAGGACAGGGCTATGGCTACACCTTC.

This clonotype was counted between two and nine times. V usage is TRBV5-1 and J usage is TRBJ2-7; TRBD1 agrees at 7 bases. Germline CDR1 SGHRS, CDR2 YFSETQ. V shed 4 bases and J 2 bases; nucleotides not matched to a gene: 9. This CDR3 is built from 15 residues. In DNA, the CDR3 is TGCGCCAGCAGCGGGACCGGGGACAGAACCTACGAGCAGTACTTC. It translates to CASSGTGDRTYEQYF.

This chain uses TRBV5-1 with TRBJ1-2; D is ambiguous. Germline V lookup: CDR1 SGHRS, CDR2 YFSETQ. The V end lost 1 base, the J end lost 5 bases, and 9 bases lay between the germline ends. This CDR3 has 13 residues. In nucleotides, the CDR3 is TGCGCCAGCAGCTTGACGGTTATGTATGGCTACACCTTC. Translating it yields CASSLTVMYGYTF.

This chain uses TRBV7-3 with TRBJ2-3; either TRBD1 or TRBD2 may supply D (5 bases each). Germline CDR1 reads SGHTA; CDR2 reads FQGTGA. The length of the CDR3 is 14 residues. V was shortened by 0 bases and J by 3 bases, with 7 bases between the two germline ends. CDR3 DNA: TGTGCCAGCAGCTTAACCTGGGGGACAGATACGCAGTATTTT. It yields the protein CASSLTWGTDTQYF.

The rearrangement links TRBV9 to TRBJ2-7; 9 positions agree with TRBD2. The V segment lost 0 bases and the J segment 6 bases; nucleotides outside the gene matches: 4. Germline CDR1 is SGDLS and CDR2 is YYNGEE. The CDR3 is 14 residues long. The CDR3 is CASSVGASGIEQYF. CDR3 bases: TGTGCCAGCAGCGTAGGGGCTAGCGGGATCGAGCAGTACTTC.

J is TRBJ2-1 and V is TRBV3-1, with 8 bases that match TRBD2. Germline V gene sequence: CDR1 LGHDT, CDR2 YNNKEL (reference sequence). The ends lost 2 bases at V and 3 bases at J; junction bases unmatched: 3. The CDR3 is 15 amino acids. For the CDR3, the DNA is TGTGCCAGCAGCCAAAGAGCGGGGGACTACAATGAGCAGTTCTTC. The encoded protein is CASSQRAGDYNEQFF.

This sequence joins TRBV20-1 and TRBJ2-3, with TRBD2 as a possible D gene (7 bases). Trimming pared 7 bases from V and 3 bases from J, leaving 20 bases between. The length of the CDR3 is 15 residues. Per germline, CDR1 DFQATT and CDR2 SNEGSKA (reference sequence). The CDR3 sequence is CSVGGAGSSTDTQYF. The CDR3 bases are TGCAGTGTAGGGGGGGCCGGTAGTTCGACAGATACGCAGTATTTT.

The chain recombines TRBV6-1 with TRBJ1-5; 7 nucleotides agree with TRBD1. J gave up 6 bases and V 1 base, and 3 bases lay outside the gene matches. The CDR3 has 14 amino acids. The germline CDR1 and CDR2 sequences are MNHNS and SASEGT. CDR3 sequence: CASSEGQGGQPQHF. The CDR3 DNA is TGTGCCAGCAGTGAAGGACAGGGTGGTCAGCCCCAGCATTTT.

This clonotype was found a few times. This chain connects TRBV4-3 to TRBJ2-2, with 7 bases aligning to TRBD2. The CDR3 is 13 amino acids. Losses at the gene ends were 4 bases for V and 6 bases for J; bases not matched to a gene: 2. Germline V gene lookup returns CDR1 LGHNA and CDR2 YSLEER. The CDR3 spells CASSRTRAGELFF. For the CDR3, the DNA is TGCGCCAGCAGCCGGACTAGAGCCGGGGAGCTGTTTTTT.

This chain joins TRBV4-2 and TRBJ2-7; TRBD2 aligns across 12 bases. The CDR3 length is 15 residues. V lost 3 bases to trimming and J lost 4 bases; unmatched junction nucleotides: 4. Looked up from germline, CDR1 is LGHNA and CDR2 is YNFKEQ. The CDR3 reads CASSHASGGAYEQYF. The CDR3 DNA sequence: TGTGCCAGCAGCCACGCTAGCGGGGGGGCTTACGAGCAGTACTTC.

CDR3: CASSLDVQETQYF. DNA for the CDR3: TGTGCCAGCAGCTTGGACGTTCAAGAGACCCAGTACTTC. J is TRBJ2-5 and V is TRBV9; unclear D gene. Trimming took off 4 bases at V and 2 bases at J, with 9 bases between the two ends. Per germline, CDR1 SGDLS and CDR2 YYNGEE. This CDR3 spans 13 amino acids.

The rearrangement links TRBV11-2 to TRBJ1-1, with a tentative D call TRBD1 (6 bases). Trimming took off 5 bases at V and 0 bases at J, with 19 bases between the two ends. Germline V gene lookup returns CDR1 SGHAT and CDR2 FQNNGV. CDR3 size: 17 residues. The CDR3 region is CASSQSAGAGMNTEAFF. The DNA of the CDR3 is TGTGCCAGCAGCCAATCTGCGGGGGCGGGAATGAACACTGAAGCTTTCTTT.

This clonotype was found a few times. The gene calls are TRBV28 and TRBJ1-1, with TRBD1 as a possible D gene (6 bases). V lost 1 base and J 7 bases, leaving 13 bases between the germline ends. Germline CDR1 MDHEN, CDR2 SYDVKM. The CDR3 has 14 amino acids. The CDR3 spells CASSLSPTGREAFF. The DNA for the CDR3 is TGTGCCAGCAGTTTATCCCCGACAGGTCGTGAAGCTTTCTTT.

The chain has TRBV6-5 and TRBJ2-7; 7 nucleotides match TRBD2. Germline V gene sequence: CDR1 MNHEY, CDR2 SVGAGI. This CDR3 is 14 amino acids long. V shed 2 bases and J 5 bases; nucleotides not matched to a gene: 6. The CDR3 DNA reads as TGTGCCAGCAGTTACGGGAGGGCCTACAACGAGCAGTACTTC. Translated, it gives CASSYGRAYNEQYF.